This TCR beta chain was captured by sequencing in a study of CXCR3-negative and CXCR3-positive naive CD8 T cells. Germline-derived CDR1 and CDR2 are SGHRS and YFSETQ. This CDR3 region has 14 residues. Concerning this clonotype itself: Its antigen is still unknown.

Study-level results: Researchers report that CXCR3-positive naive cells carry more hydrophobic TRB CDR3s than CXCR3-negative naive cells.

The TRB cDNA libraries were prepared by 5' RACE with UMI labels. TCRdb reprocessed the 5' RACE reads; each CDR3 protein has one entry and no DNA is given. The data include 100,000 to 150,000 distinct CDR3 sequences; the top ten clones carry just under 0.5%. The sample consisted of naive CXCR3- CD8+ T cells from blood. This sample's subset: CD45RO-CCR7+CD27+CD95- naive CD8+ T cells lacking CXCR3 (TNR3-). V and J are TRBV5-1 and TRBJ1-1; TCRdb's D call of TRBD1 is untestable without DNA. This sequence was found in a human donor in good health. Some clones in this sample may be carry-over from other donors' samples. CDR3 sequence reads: CASSLGGGGPEAFF.